A single sample gave rise to the 6 T cell receptor beta chains below, sequenced in a study of blood T cell repertoires in COVID-19. Data came from immunoSEQ multiplex PCR; TCRdb stores just in-frame clones and leaves some out. Of 200,000 to 300,000 clones listed, 86% are singletons. The sequenced sample was peripheral blood. These receptors were collected from a man in his forties who had recovered from COVID-19.

The chain has TRBV4-2 and TRBJ2-2; D is ambiguous. Trimming removed 4 bases from V and 3 bases from J, with 12 bases in between. The CDR3 spans 15 residues. CDR1 and CDR2 from the germline V gene are LGHNA and YNFKEQ. The DNA of the CDR3 is TGTGCCAGCAGCCTCAGTCAGGCCGACACCGGGGAGCTGTTTTTT. Protein product: CASSLSQADTGELFF.

The chain links TRBV7-6 to TRBJ1-1; perhaps TRBD1 as D (6 bases). The CDR3 is made up of 15 amino acids. Germline V CDR1 and CDR2: SGHVS, FNYEAQ. Trimming took off 4 bases at V and 5 bases at J, with 17 bases between the two ends. CDR3 bases: TGTGCCAGCAGCTCTGGGGTTGCAGGGGAAACTGAAGCTTTCTTT. This translates into CASSSGVAGETEAFF.

J is TRBJ1-1 and V is TRBV18; 7 bases are a match to TRBD1. CDR3 length: 12 residues. The germline gives CDR1 KGHSH, CDR2 LQKENI. Unmatched junction bases numbered 4, after V lost 1 base and J lost 11 bases. The CDR3 DNA reads as TGTGCCAGCTCACCACAGGGGGCGCGGGCTTTCTTT. It translates to CASSPQGARAFF.

The chain has TRBV7-2 and TRBJ1-3; D remains ambiguous. CDR1 is SGHTA and CDR2 is FQGNSA in the germline V gene. Between the trimmed V and J ends, which lost 1 base and 2 bases, there was a span of 9 bases. CDR3 size: 15 residues. The CDR3 loop reads CASSLEELAGNTIYF. Written as DNA, the CDR3 is TGTGCCAGCAGCTTAGAAGAGTTAGCTGGAAACACCATATATTTT.

The chain links TRBV7-2 to TRBJ2-7; D not certain. Looked up from germline, CDR1 is SGHTA and CDR2 is FQGNSA. The CDR3 is 15 residues long. Trimming shortened V by 2 bases and J by 2 bases, and 13 bases separated the two germline ends. The CDR3 is CASSLSAAVTYEQYF. DNA of the CDR3: TGTGCCAGCAGCTTAAGTGCCGCAGTAACCTACGAGCAGTACTTC. The full variable domain, with the rest looked up from reference TRBV7-2 and TRBJ2-7, is GAGVSQSPSNKVTEKGKDVELRCDPISGHTALYWYRQSLGQGLEFLIYFQGNSAPDKSGLPSDRFSAERTGGSVSTLTIQRTQQEDSAVYLCASSLSAAVTYEQYFGPGTRLTVT.

The V call is TRBV19, the J call TRBJ2-1; D unclear. The CDR3 has 15 amino acids. The germline V and J ends were trimmed by 0 bases and 0 bases, with 6 bases remaining between them. Per germline, CDR1 LNHDA and CDR2 SQIVND (reference sequence). CDR3 nucleotides: TGTGCCAGTAGTATAGATCCGGGCTCCTACAATGAGCAGTTCTTC. Amino acid sequence: CASSIDPGSYNEQFF.